The present T cell receptor beta chain was sequenced within a study of blood T cell repertoires in COVID-19. About the research overall: Researchers got acute and convalescent COVID-19 samples from the United States, Italy and Spain. T cells, B-cell-depleted T cells, or PBMCs provided the cDNA or gDNA that served as material.

As processed by the authors: Nucleated cell number was recorded as an estimate derived from reference gene primer amplification. The data were produced by immunoSEQ multiplex PCR, yet TCRdb's version contains in-frame clones alone and is incomplete. V and J calls and clone size come straight from that table; D and trimming were deduced from the DNA. The data show approximately 210,000 clones, with roughly four fifths seen just once and roughly 2.6% held by the top ten. With 4 bases clipped from V and 6 bases from J, the junction kept 5 bases outside the gene matches. Germline CDR1 reads MGHRA; CDR2 reads YSYEKL. The CDR3 length is 15 residues.

Sample: peripheral blood. The rearrangement links TRBV4-1 to TRBJ1-6; 8 bases match TRBD1. This clonotype originated in a woman between 40 and 50 years old with active or convalescent COVID-19. This CDR3 reads CASSPQGAGNSPLHF. The CDR3 bases are TGCGCCAGCAGCCCGCAGGGGGCAGGTAATTCACCCCTCCACTTT.